This TCR beta chain was sequenced for a study of shared clonotypes between healthy human individuals. A word on this clone: No antigen is known for it.

The ends lost 8 bases at V and 0 bases at J; junction bases unmatched: 8. Germline CDR1 LNHDA, CDR2 SQIVND (reference sequence). The CDR3 covers 17 residues. Original data processing: There were no quality scores in the junction-only immunoSEQ sequences, so filtering differed. The protocol was immunoSEQ multiplex PCR, while the TCRdb copy is restricted to in-frame clones and leaves out a portion. The DNA gave D and trimming, while V, J and clone size come from that table. The sample shows 1.5 million to 2.5 million clones, roughly 94% of them seen only once. Positively selected for CCR7, the CD45RO-negative cells used as naive CD8 cells excluded terminally differentiated effector memory CD45RA+ cells. Broader study findings: Researchers sampled blood only, noting tissue repertoires likely differ.

This clonotype was obtained from a man aged 18 to 29 in good health. The chain couples TRBV19 to TRBJ2-1, with 12 bases identical to TRBD2. Sequenced input: naive CD8+ T cells sorted from blood. CDR3 nucleotides: TGTGCCAGTGAAGCTCTAGCGGGAGGGTCCTCCTACAATGAGCAGTTCTTC. Translation gives CASEALAGGSSYNEQFF.